Presented here are 5 T cell receptor beta chains from one specimen sequenced in a study of CD8+CD57+ T cells in acquired aplastic anemia. Profiles of TCR beta VDJ and CDR3 were generated from a genomic DNA template. TCRdb used MiXCR to reprocess the reads, holding one entry per CDR3 protein. Here the sample spans under 350,000 distinct CDR3 sequences, around three fifths being singletons. The sequencing input was sorted CD4+, CD8+, or CD8+CD57+ T cells (not recorded which) from PBMCs. The receptor set was obtained from a human donor with severe aplastic anemia or a healthy control (not recorded which).

Ten or more counts support this clonotype. The chain recombines TRBV18 with TRBJ2-7; D is uncertain. V lost 4 bases, J lost 5 bases, and 12 bases lay in between. The CDR3 sequence is 13 residues long. Germline V CDR1 and CDR2: KGHSH, LQKENI. CDR3 sequence reads: CASSLRIVDEQYF. CDR3 nucleotide sequence: TGTGCCAGCTCACTTCGTATAGTCGACGAGCAGTACTTC.

This clonotype has ten or more counts. The chain recombines TRBV20-1 with TRBJ2-2, with a tentative D call TRBD2 (5 bases). CDR3 size: 16 residues. Germline-derived CDR1 and CDR2 are DFQATT and SNEGSKA (reference sequence). Trimming removed 0 bases from V and 3 bases from J, with 14 bases in between. CDR3 in amino acids: CSARDSLAGDTGELFF. DNA of the CDR3: TGCAGTGCTAGAGATTCTCTAGCCGGGGACACCGGGGAGCTGTTTTTT.

This clonotype appeared a few times. The gene calls are TRBV18 and TRBJ1-5; possibly TRBD1 for D (5 bases). CDR1 is KGHSH, CDR2 LQKENI, per germline. Trimming removed 2 bases from V and 7 bases from J, with 6 bases in between. The CDR3 has 12 residues. DNA for the CDR3: TGTGCCAGCTCACCAGGGGGGCAGCCCCAGCATTTT. Its translation: CASSPGGQPQHF.

This chain uses TRBV20-1 with TRBJ2-1, with 7 bases aligning to TRBD2. This CDR3 region has 17 residues. Germline lookup yields CDR1 DFQATT and CDR2 SNEGSKA (reference sequence). The junction had 18 bases not matched to a gene; V was cut back by 1 base and J by 9 bases. The CDR3 is CSARVFNSSAGVREQFF. In DNA, the CDR3 is TGCAGTGCTAGAGTTTTCAACTCTAGTGCGGGGGTACGTGAGCAGTTCTTC.

V and J are TRBV4-3 and TRBJ2-3; 10 nucleotides line up with TRBD1. The trim removed 3 bases at V and 4 bases at J, leaving 4 bases unmatched. Germline V CDR1 and CDR2: LGHNA, YSLEER. The CDR3 contains 15 residues. This CDR3 reads CASSQGTGVSDTQYF. The CDR3 DNA reads as TGCGCCAGCAGCCAGGGGACAGGGGTCTCAGATACGCAGTATTTT.